Each of the 22 T cell receptor beta chains below was sequenced from the same sample in a study of sequential checkpoint blockade in melanoma. Specified treatment: randomized to nivolumab then ipilimumab (arm A) or the reverse (arm B). TCRdb's table, derived via immunoSEQ multiplex PCR, lists solely in-frame clones and lacks some. The data contain 750 to 1,000 clones, less than 25% of them singletons. The source was tumor tissue (inferred from file names), collected from a patient given nivolumab and ipilimumab in sequence. These receptors originate from a human donor with melanoma.

This clone is medium-sized (0.01 to 0.1%) in the sample. The chain carries TRBV11-3 and TRBJ1-1, with 9 bases lining up with TRBD1. This CDR3 spans 15 amino acids. Germline assignment: CDR1 SGHNT and CDR2 YENEEA. The J segment lost 3 bases and the V segment lost 6 bases, leaving 8 bases of the junction unmatched. The CDR3 region is CASSKVQGADTEAFF. The CDR3 DNA reads as TGTGCCAGCAGTAAAGTACAGGGGGCCGACACTGAAGCTTTCTTT.

J is TRBJ2-5 and V is TRBV18, with D uncertain. Trimming took off 3 bases at V and 5 bases at J, with 10 bases between the two ends. This CDR3 has 13 amino acids. Germline CDR1 and CDR2: KGHSH and LQKENI. The CDR3 spells CASSPPMGETQYF. Written as DNA, the CDR3 is TGTGCCAGCTCACCCCCGATGGGGGAGACCCAGTACTTC.

The chain recombines TRBV30 with TRBJ2-7; 7 positions match TRBD1. This CDR3 is 13 amino acids long. Trimming cost V 5 bases and J 2 bases; bases outside gene matches: 6. CDR1 is GTSNPN, CDR2 SVGIG, per germline (reference sequence). CDR3 coding DNA: TGTGCCTGGTCCACAGGGGTTGCCTACGAGCAGTACTTC. Encoded protein: CAWSTGVAYEQYF. The full variable domain, with the rest looked up from reference TRBV30 and TRBJ2-7, is SQTIHQWPATLVQPVGSPLSLECTVEGTSNPNLYWYRQAAGRGLQLLFYSVGIGQISSEVPQNLSASRPQDRQFILSSKKLLLSDSGFYLCAWSTGVAYEQYFGPGTRLTVT.

This clone was found a few times. The J gene is TRBJ2-1, the V gene TRBV6-8; D possibly matches TRBD1 or TRBD2 (5 bases each). This CDR3 contains 14 residues. Germline assignment: CDR1 MNHGY and CDR2 SAAAGT. The V end lost 6 bases, the J end lost 4 bases, and 13 bases lay between the germline ends. CDR3 nucleotides: TGTGCCAGCAGCCACGGGGACCGATACAATGAGCAGTTCTTC. This gives the protein CASSHGDRYNEQFF.

The count of this clone is one. The gene calls are TRBV5-1 and TRBJ2-2; the match to TRBD1 covers 7 bases. The V gene end was trimmed by 4 bases and the J gene end by 0 bases; junction bases not matched to a gene: 3. From germline, CDR1 is SGHRS and CDR2 YFSETQ. The CDR3 consists of 15 residues. The CDR3 loop is CASSPTGANTGELFF. The CDR3 DNA sequence: TGCGCCAGCAGCCCCACAGGGGCGAACACCGGGGAGCTGTTTTTT.

The chain combines TRBV11-3 with TRBJ2-3; TRBD2 aligns across 8 bases. Germline V gene data show CDR1 as SGHNT and CDR2 as YENEEA. The CDR3 is 15 residues long. V lost 8 bases and J lost 6; bases outside the gene matches: 13. As DNA, the CDR3 is TGTGCCAGCTGCCGCGGAGCGGGAGAACCGGATACGCAGTATTTT. This gives the protein CASCRGAGEPDTQYF.

V usage is TRBV19 and J usage is TRBJ2-4, with TRBD2 identical over 11 bases. Germline V lookup: CDR1 LNHDA, CDR2 SQIVND (reference sequence). The CDR3 is made up of 18 amino acids. Unmatched junction bases numbered 15, after V lost 5 bases and J lost 6 bases. CDR3 protein: CASSPAVLAGGDRNIQYF. DNA for the CDR3: TGTGCCAGTAGTCCAGCCGTTCTAGCGGGGGGCGACAGAAACATTCAGTACTTC.

This clone showed up just a few times. This chain uses TRBV6-8 with TRBJ2-5; 12 bases map to TRBD2. V shed 8 bases, J shed 5 bases, and the junction held 6 bases outside the gene matches. The CDR3 runs to 14 residues. Germline V gene lookup returns CDR1 MNHGY and CDR2 SAAAGT. The CDR3 DNA reads TGTGCCAGCTCTAGCGGGGGGGCCGGCGAGACCCAGTACTTC. The encoded protein is CASSSGGAGETQYF.

This clone was counted only a few times. The genes are TRBV6-1 and TRBJ1-5, with TRBD1 as a possible D gene (6 bases). Germline V gene lookup returns CDR1 MNHNS and CDR2 SASEGT. Trimming removed 1 base from V and 2 bases from J, with 9 bases in between. The length of the CDR3 is 15 residues. For the CDR3, the DNA is TGTGCCAGCAGTGAAGAGGCAGGGGGCAATCAGCCCCAGCATTTT. It yields the protein CASSEEAGGNQPQHF.

This rearrangement joins TRBV18 to TRBJ2-5; D possibly matches TRBD1 or TRBD2 (6 bases each). V was trimmed by 8 bases and J by 2 bases, leaving 12 bases between them. Germline CDR1 is KGHSH and CDR2 is LQKENI. The CDR3 has 13 residues. The CDR3 sequence: CASLTGLQETQYF. The CDR3 DNA follows: TGTGCCAGCCTGACAGGACTACAAGAGACCCAGTACTTC.

This rearrangement joins TRBV15 to TRBJ1-5; weak D call: TRBD1 (5 bases). Germline CDR1 reads LNHNV; CDR2 reads YYDKDF (reference sequence). V lost 3 bases to trimming and J lost 0 bases, with 12 bases between them. The CDR3 length is 16 residues. The CDR3 DNA reads as TGTGCCACCAGCAGGGGGACGGACTATAGCAATCAGCCCCAGCATTTT. Translation gives CATSRGTDYSNQPQHF.

This clone ranks as medium-sized (0.01 to 0.1%). The rearrangement uses TRBV11-3 and TRBJ2-7; 8 bases fit TRBD1. CDR3 size: 15 residues. With V trimmed by 4 bases and J by 2 bases, 7 bases remained unmatched. Germline loops: CDR1 SGHNT, CDR2 YENEEA. The CDR3 protein is CASSSLQGVPYEQYF. In DNA form, the CDR3 reads TGTGCCAGCAGCTCCCTACAGGGGGTCCCCTACGAGCAGTACTTC.

This clone was counted between two and nine times. The chain combines TRBV30 with TRBJ2-5, with D perhaps given as TRBD1 or TRBD2 (5 bases each). V lost 5 bases to trimming and J lost 2 bases, with 12 bases between them. Germline values: CDR1 GTSNPN, CDR2 SVGIG (reference sequence). The CDR3 loop spans 13 amino acids. CDR3 protein: CAWGGRVQETQYF. CDR3 bases: TGTGCCTGGGGGGGACGGGTACAAGAGACCCAGTACTTC.

This clone was detected a few times. The genes are TRBV9 and TRBJ2-3, with 9 bases fitting TRBD1. Germline CDR1 and CDR2: SGDLS and YYNGEE. CDR3 length: 12 amino acids. V shed 5 bases, J shed 9 bases, and the junction held 4 bases outside the gene matches. The CDR3 region is CASSGTGRTQYF. Written as DNA, the CDR3 is TGTGCCAGCAGTGGGACAGGGAGAACGCAGTATTTT.

By sample fraction, this clone is medium-sized. This chain connects TRBV11-3 to TRBJ2-1; maybe TRBD2 (5 bases). CDR1 is SGHNT, CDR2 YENEEA, per germline. V was clipped by 5 bases and J by 0 bases, with 8 bases between them. The length of the CDR3 is 14 residues. The CDR3 protein is CASSPGSSYNEQFF. DNA for the CDR3: TGTGCCAGCAGCCCGGGGAGCTCCTACAATGAGCAGTTCTTC.

This clone was seen a single time. V and J are TRBV5-1 and TRBJ2-1, with 12 bases matching TRBD1. The CDR3 extends over 15 amino acids. Germline trimming cut 6 bases from V and 7 bases from J; bases unmatched to any gene: 8. Looked up from germline, CDR1 is SGHRS and CDR2 is YFSETQ. The CDR3 is CASNSGQGALNEQFF. The CDR3 DNA is TGCGCCAGCAACTCGGGACAGGGGGCTCTAAATGAGCAGTTCTTC.

V is TRBV6-8 and J is TRBJ1-5, with D possibly being TRBD1 (6 bases). This CDR3 has 14 amino acids. The V gene's germline CDR1 is MNHGY and CDR2 SAAAGT. Trimming cost V 1 base and J 5 bases, with 9 bases left between them. DNA of the CDR3: TGTGCCAGCAGTTACTTCAGGGGAGATCAGCCCCAGCATTTT. The encoded protein is CASSYFRGDQPQHF.

V is TRBV6-8 and J is TRBJ1-2; possible D gene TRBD1, 5 bases. Germline CDR1 is MNHGY and CDR2 is SAAAGT. Trimming took 4 bases from V and 4 from J, leaving 10 bases between them. The CDR3 length is 13 residues. The CDR3 nucleotides are TGTGCCAGCAGTTCACCAGGGACCTATGGCTACACCTTC. Its protein is CASSSPGTYGYTF.

In this sample, this clone is medium-sized. The CDR3 loop reads CASSQIKGALNEKLFF. In DNA form, the CDR3 reads TGTGCCAGCAGCCAAATCAAGGGGGCGCTGAATGAAAAACTGTTTTTT. The chain couples TRBV11-3 to TRBJ1-4, with 7 bases fitting TRBD1. Losses at the gene ends were 5 bases for V and 5 bases for J; bases not matched to a gene: 11. CDR1 and CDR2 (germline): SGHNT, YENEEA. This CDR3 is built from 16 residues.

V and J are TRBV9 and TRBJ2-7; 7 bases align to TRBD1. The CDR3 is 15 amino acids. CDR1 SGDLS and CDR2 YYNGEE come from the germline V gene. With V trimmed by 0 bases and J by 2 bases, 5 bases remained unmatched. This CDR3 is CASSVGGQDPYEQYF. DNA of the CDR3: TGTGCCAGCAGCGTAGGTGGACAGGACCCCTACGAGCAGTACTTC.

This clone is large within its sample. This rearrangement joins TRBV6-8 to TRBJ1-1, with a tentative D call TRBD1 (6 bases). This CDR3 contains 14 residues. Germline assignment: CDR1 MNHGY and CDR2 SAAAGT. V was pared by 2 bases and J by 3 bases, with 10 bases between. CDR3 in amino acids: CASSYGGRDTEAFF. The DNA for the CDR3 is TGTGCCAGCAGTTACGGGGGGCGCGACACTGAAGCTTTCTTT.

The chain uses TRBV6-8 and TRBJ1-4; possibly TRBD1 for D (6 bases). Germline-derived CDR1 and CDR2 are MNHGY and SAAAGT. This CDR3 is 14 amino acids long. V was shortened by 3 bases and J by 7 bases, with 12 bases between the two germline ends. CDR3 sequence reads: CASSYGQGTEKLFF. DNA for the CDR3: TGTGCCAGCAGTTATGGCCAGGGGACTGAAAAACTGTTTTTT.